These 19 T cell receptor beta chains were sequenced from one sample in a study of CD8+ T cells in alopecia areata. As to treatment: oral pan-JAK inhibitor, 5-10 mg twice daily. Following RNA extraction, reverse transcription yielded cDNA that acted as the sequencing template. TCRdb keeps only in-frame clones here, not all; method: immunoSEQ multiplex PCR. The sample includes about 270,000 clones, roughly 60% seen only once; the top ten take more than 0.85%. The source material was CD4+ T cells sorted from blood, sampled around week 54, from a patient treated with tofacitinib. The source is a human donor with alopecia areata.

The chain uses TRBV9 and TRBJ2-6; tentative D call: TRBD1 (6 bases). Germline V lookup: CDR1 SGDLS, CDR2 YYNGEE. V gave up 4 bases and J gave up 0 bases, with 20 bases separating them. This CDR3 spans 19 amino acids. CDR3 sequence reads: CASSLDPGHDFSGANVLTF. The DNA for the CDR3 is TGTGCCAGCAGCCTAGACCCGGGACACGATTTCTCTGGGGCCAACGTCCTGACTTTC.

The CDR3 coding sequence is TGCGCCAGCAGCTTGGAGGCTAGCGGGGGTGAAGAGACCCAGTACTTC. Its protein product is CASSLEASGGEETQYF. This sequence joins TRBV5-1 and TRBJ2-5, with 10 bases fitting TRBD2. V gave up 0 bases and J gave up 3 bases; unmatched junction bases: 5. The CDR3 runs 16 residues. Germline CDR1 SGHRS, CDR2 YFSETQ. The variable domain in full, with the rest retrieved from reference TRBV5-1 and TRBJ2-5, is KAGVTQTPRYLIKTRGQQVTLSCSPISGHRSVSWYQQTPGQGLQFLFEYFSETQRNKGNFPGRFSGRQFSNSRSEMNVSTLELGDSALYLCASSLEASGGEETQYFGPGTRLLVL.

The J gene is TRBJ2-5, the V gene TRBV29-1, with TRBD1 identical over 7 bases. The CDR3 length is 13 residues. From germline, CDR1 is SQVTM and CDR2 ANQGSEA. V was pared by 1 base and J by 5 bases, with 4 bases of the junction left unmatched. This CDR3 reads CSVEARGLETQYF. DNA for the CDR3: TGCAGCGTTGAAGCCAGGGGGTTGGAGACCCAGTACTTC.

This chain uses TRBV25-1 with TRBJ1-2, with a possible D match to TRBD1 (5 bases). This CDR3 is 13 amino acids long. The V and J ends lost 3 bases and 8 bases respectively, with 13 bases between them. From germline, CDR1 is MGHDK and CDR2 SYGVNS. Here the CDR3 reads CASSDPGLRGYTF. The CDR3 DNA follows: TGTGCCAGCAGTGATCCAGGGTTGCGGGGCTACACCTTC.

V usage is TRBV7-2 and J usage is TRBJ2-5; 8 nucleotides match TRBD2. The assigned J gene may be wrong: the sequence end matches TRBJ2-7 better. Looked up from germline, CDR1 is SGHTA and CDR2 is FQGNSA. The CDR3 contains 18 residues. The CDR3 region has the DNA TGTGCCAGCAGCTCCCGGGGGGGAGGAGCGGCCCCCTCCTACGAGCAGTACTTC. Protein product: CASSSRGGGAAPSYEQYF.

This clone turned up a few times. The DNA is omitted, as the CDR3 cannot be located on it reliably, and the CDR3 follows TCRdb's listing. The chain combines TRBV4-3 with TRBJ2-1. The CDR3 is 15 residues long, ends included. The germline V gene has CDR1 LGHNA and CDR2 YSLEER. The CDR3 loop reads CASSQISGPGDEQFF.

This clone came up a few times. The genes are TRBV29-1 and TRBJ2-5; TRBD1 agrees at 8 bases. The V segment lost 6 bases and the J segment 4 bases; nucleotides outside the gene matches: 7. The CDR3 loop spans 13 amino acids. Per the germline V gene, CDR1 is SQVTM and CDR2 is ANQGSEA. In DNA, the CDR3 is TGCAGCGTGGGGACAGGAACAGCAGAGACCCAGTACTTC. The encoded protein is CSVGTGTAETQYF.

Here the CDR3 reads CSVVSGGPYEQFF. In DNA, the CDR3 is TGCAGCGTTGTCAGCGGGGGGCCCTATGAGCAGTTCTTC. The chain has TRBV29-1 and TRBJ2-1, with 9 bases that match TRBD2. V shed 4 bases and J 8 bases; nucleotides not matched to a gene: 6. CDR1 and CDR2 from the germline V gene are SQVTM and ANQGSEA. CDR3 length equals 13 residues.

In its sample, this clone was seen once. The chain employs TRBV29-1 and TRBJ2-1, with TRBD2 matching 11 bases. J gave up 4 bases and V 5 bases, and 7 bases lay outside the gene matches. CDR1 is SQVTM, CDR2 ANQGSEA, per germline. The CDR3 has 15 amino acids. The CDR3 loop is CSVRGVAGGYNEQFF. The CDR3 bases are TGCAGCGTTCGGGGCGTAGCGGGGGGGTACAATGAGCAGTTCTTC.

V gene TRBV5-6 combines with J gene TRBJ2-3, with TRBD2 identical over 8 bases. Germline V lookup: CDR1 SGHDT, CDR2 YYEEEE. Germline trimming cut 4 bases from V and 4 bases from J; bases unmatched to any gene: 5. The CDR3 runs to 14 residues. CDR3 residues: CASSLSGGADTQYF. In DNA form, the CDR3 reads TGTGCCAGCAGCCTCAGCGGGGGCGCAGATACGCAGTATTTT.

This clone was seen just once. This chain links TRBV20-1 with TRBJ1-2, with a possible D match to TRBD1 (5 bases). The CDR3 is 10 amino acids. The germline CDR1 and CDR2 sequences are DFQATT and SNEGSKA (reference sequence). CDR3 loop: CSLRGDGYTF. The CDR3 DNA is TGCAGCCTTCGAGGGGATGGCTACACCTTC.

V usage is TRBV5-4 and J usage is TRBJ1-2; 10 bases fit TRBD1. V trimming: 4 bases; J trimming: 0 bases; junction bases outside the gene matches: 3. This CDR3 is 15 amino acids long. The germline V gene encodes CDR1 SGHNT and CDR2 YYREEE (reference sequence). CDR3 sequence: CASSPGQGANYGYTF. DNA for the CDR3: TGTGCCAGCAGCCCAGGACAGGGGGCTAACTATGGCTACACCTTC. The full variable domain, in which reference TRBV5-4 and TRBJ1-2 provide the parts outside the CDR3, is ETGVTQSPTHLIKTRGQQVTLRCSSQSGHNTVSWYQQALGQGPQFIFQYYREEENGRGNFPPRFSGLQFPNYSSELNVNALELDDSALYLCASSPGQGANYGYTFGSGTRLTVV.

This clone occurred a few times. The rearrangement uses TRBV11-2 and TRBJ2-5; tentatively, D is TRBD2 (6 bases). V lost 1 base to trimming and J lost 4 bases, with 19 bases between them. Germline CDR1 reads SGHAT; CDR2 reads FQNNGV. CDR3 length: 17 amino acids. The CDR3 spells CASSLASSGSRGETQYF. The CDR3 DNA follows: TGTGCCAGCAGCTTAGCGTCCAGCGGGTCGAGGGGAGAGACCCAGTACTTC.

This clone was seen once. This chain joins TRBV5-6 and TRBJ2-7; 7 positions agree with TRBD2. V dropped 2 bases and J dropped 13; count of bases not matched to a gene: 12. CDR1 SGHDT and CDR2 YYEEEE come from the germline V gene. The CDR3 covers 13 residues. The CDR3 DNA reads TGTGCCAGCAGCTTCGGCGCGGGGGACGCTTTTTACTTC. Translated, it gives CASSFGAGDAFYF. The full variable domain, in which reference TRBV5-6 and TRBJ2-7 provide the parts outside the CDR3, is DAGVTQSPTHLIKTRGQQVTLRCSPKSGHDTVSWYQQALGQGPQFIFQYYEEEERQRGNFPDRFSGHQFPNYSSELNVNALLLGDSALYLCASSFGAGDAFYFGPGTRLTVT.

The chain recombines TRBV6-6 with TRBJ1-5; D is undetermined. Trimming removed 9 bases at V and 1 base at J, with 10 bases between. This CDR3 is 13 amino acids long. Germline-derived CDR1 and CDR2 are MNHNY and SVGAGI (reference sequence). The CDR3 bases are TGTGCCAGTGGTGGGTCCAGCAATCAGCCCCAGCATTTT. It yields the protein CASGGSSNQPQHF.

This clone has just a few counts. The genes are TRBV6-5 and TRBJ1-4, with D tentatively TRBD1 (6 bases). V lost 1 base, J lost 4 bases, and 10 bases lay in between. Germline CDR1 MNHEY, CDR2 SVGAGI. The CDR3 has 15 residues. This CDR3 is CASSYWQGNNEKLFF. CDR3 sequence (DNA): TGTGCCAGCAGTTACTGGCAGGGGAATAATGAAAAACTGTTTTTT.

The genes are TRBV30 and TRBJ2-7; D is ambiguous. Germline V gene lookup returns CDR1 GTSNPN and CDR2 SVGIG (reference sequence). The length of the CDR3 is 11 residues. Trimming pared 7 bases from V and 2 bases from J, leaving 9 bases between. Here the CDR3 DNA reads TGTGCCTTTGGGTCAGCCTACGAGCAGTACTTC. The encoded protein is CAFGSAYEQYF.

The chain couples TRBV30 to TRBJ2-5; 8 nucleotides align to TRBD1. The length of the CDR3 is 13 residues. V lost 4 bases, J lost 4 bases, and 5 bases stayed unmatched. Germline V lookup: CDR1 GTSNPN, CDR2 SVGIG (reference sequence). CDR3 sequence: CAWTRTGLETQYF. The CDR3 nucleotides read TGTGCCTGGACCAGGACAGGGCTAGAGACCCAGTACTTC.

This sequence joins TRBV30 and TRBJ2-5; 7 bases are shared with TRBD1. The junction had 11 bases not matched to a gene; V was cut back by 0 bases and J by 7 bases. Germline CDR1 and CDR2: GTSNPN and SVGIG (reference sequence). CDR3 size: 15 residues. The CDR3 spells CAWSVETGSGGTQYF. The CDR3 DNA reads as TGTGCCTGGAGTGTGGAGACTGGCTCAGGGGGGACCCAGTACTTC. Full variable domain (outside the CDR3, taken from reference TRBV30 and TRBJ2-5): SQTIHQWPATLVQPVGSPLSLECTVEGTSNPNLYWYRQAAGRGLQLLFYSVGIGQISSEVPQNLSASRPQDRQFILSSKKLLLSDSGFYLCAWSVETGSGGTQYFGPGTRLLVL.